This T cell receptor beta chain was profiled in a study of technical replicates of blood from several donors. This table comes from immunoSEQ multiplex PCR, and its TCRdb copy is limited to in-frame clones, with some not included. The data show approximately 97,000 clones, 85% to 95% seen once. Sequencing input: T cells isolated from PBMCs. The sequence was collected from a human donor in good health.

CDR3 in amino acids: CASSPNRWTTNNEQFF. In nucleotides, the CDR3 is TGTGCCAGTAGCCCAAACCGCTGGACTACAAACAATGAGCAGTTCTTC. The rearrangement links TRBV19 to TRBJ2-1, with D maybe TRBD2 (6 bases). This CDR3 spans 16 amino acids. The germline gives CDR1 LNHDA, CDR2 SQIVND (reference sequence). The V end was cut by 6 bases, the J end by 5 bases, with 20 bases between.